Sequencing of this TCR beta chain was carried out in a study of CD8 T cells in ankylosing spondylitis. Notes on the study in general: Disease-associated clones were CD8+ and fairly uncommon in peripheral blood. Seemingly distinctive of ankylosing spondylitis blood was a TCR beta motif formed by eight highly homologous variants.

In the case of this clonotype: Antigen: not known.

MiXCR was run by TCRdb on the 5' RACE reads, yielding one entry per CDR3 protein. Among over 600,000 distinct CDR3 sequences listed, 19% were seen once. This CDR3 region has 15 residues. Germline CDR1 SGHRS, CDR2 YFSETQ. The ends lost 3 bases at V and 6 bases at J; junction bases unmatched: 9. J is TRBJ2-7 and V is TRBV5-1, with 10 bases lining up with TRBD1. The source is a male donor with ankylosing spondylitis. The sequencing sample was made of blood, either unsorted or a sorted T cell fraction (not recorded which). CDR3 sequence: CASSSNPGQGTEQYF. In DNA form, the CDR3 reads TGCGCCAGCAGCTCCAATCCGGGACAGGGGACCGAGCAGTACTTC.